A selection of T cell receptor beta chains follows, all from one sample in a study of T-cell reconstitution after alpha-beta-depleted transplantation in children. TCRdb passed the PCR reads through MiXCR, listing each CDR3 protein once. The sample holds 500,000 to 650,000 distinct CDR3 sequences; 10% to 15% are singletons and the top ten take about 2.2%. The sample here was PBMCs, mostly from graft donor cells, taken 360 days after TCRalphabeta/CD19-depleted stem cell transplant. Receptor source: a male patient aged 10 to 17 who had a stem cell transplant for acute myeloid leukemia, so the T cells may come from the graft donor. Each CDR3 is given with its conserved first and last residue. D genes are given only for firm matches. Clone size is stated in some rows and not others, as once, few, many or a class when expanded.

j_gene: TRBJ2-1
v_gene: TRBV6-2/TRBV6-3
abundance: few
d_gene: -
CDR3aa: CASSLPPGSYNEQFF
CDR3nt: TGTGCCAGCAGTTTGCCACCCGGCTCCTACAATGAGCAGTTCTTC

j_gene: TRBJ2-6
v_gene: TRBV7-9
abundance: few
d_gene: -
CDR3aa: CASLHESSGANVLTF
CDR3nt: TGTGCCAGTCTCCACGAGAGCTCTGGGGCCAACGTCCTGACTTTC

j_gene: TRBJ2-7
v_gene: TRBV14
abundance: many
d_gene: -
CDR3aa: CASSQDPAGQYEQYF
CDR3nt: TGTGCCAGCAGCCAAGATCCTGCAGGGCAGTACGAGCAGTACTTC

j_gene: TRBJ2-2
v_gene: TRBV4-2
abundance: -
d_gene: -
CDR3aa: CASSRFGTQNTGELFF
CDR3nt: TGTGCCAGCAGCCGATTCGGGACCCAGAACACCGGGGAGCTGTTTTTT

j_gene: TRBJ2-2
v_gene: TRBV6-5
abundance: -
d_gene: TRBD2
CDR3aa: CASSYGLAGGWTGELFF
CDR3nt: TGTGCCAGCAGTTACGGGCTAGCGGGAGGCTGGACCGGGGAGCTGTTTTTT

j_gene: TRBJ2-1
v_gene: TRBV20-1
abundance: -
d_gene: -
CDR3aa: CSAQGPEEGRDEQFF
CDR3nt: TGCAGTGCCCAGGGACCAGAGGAGGGCCGAGATGAGCAGTTCTTC

j_gene: TRBJ2-3
v_gene: TRBV18
abundance: -
d_gene: TRBD2
CDR3aa: CASSPSRGSTDTQYF
CDR3nt: TGTGCCAGCTCACCCTCGCGGGGGAGCACAGATACGCAGTATTTT

j_gene: TRBJ1-2
v_gene: TRBV6-5
abundance: few
d_gene: -
CDR3aa: CASSYNPIRGYTF
CDR3nt: TGTGCCAGCAGTTACAATCCGATCAGGGGCTACACCTTC

j_gene: TRBJ2-6
v_gene: TRBV20-1
abundance: few
d_gene: -
CDR3aa: CSAREAASGANVLTF
CDR3nt: TGCAGTGCTAGAGAAGCAGCCTCTGGGGCCAACGTCCTGACTTTC

j_gene: TRBJ2-7
v_gene: TRBV29-1
abundance: -
d_gene: TRBD2
CDR3aa: CSATSGRGHEQYF
CDR3nt: TGCAGCGCAACTAGCGGGAGGGGCCACGAGCAGTACTTC